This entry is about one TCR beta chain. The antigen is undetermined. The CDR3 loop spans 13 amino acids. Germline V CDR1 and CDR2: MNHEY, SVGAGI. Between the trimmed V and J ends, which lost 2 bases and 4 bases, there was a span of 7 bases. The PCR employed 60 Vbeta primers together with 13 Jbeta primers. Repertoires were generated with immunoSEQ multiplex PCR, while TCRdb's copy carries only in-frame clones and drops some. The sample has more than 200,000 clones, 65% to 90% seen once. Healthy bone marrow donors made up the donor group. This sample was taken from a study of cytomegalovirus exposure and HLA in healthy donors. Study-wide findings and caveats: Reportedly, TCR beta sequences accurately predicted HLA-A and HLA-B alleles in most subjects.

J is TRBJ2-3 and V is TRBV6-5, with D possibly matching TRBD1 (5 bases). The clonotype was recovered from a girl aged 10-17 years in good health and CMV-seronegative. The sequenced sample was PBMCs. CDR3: CASSYDSPDTQYF. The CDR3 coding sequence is TGTGCCAGCAGTTACGACAGCCCAGATACGCAGTATTTT.